One TCR beta chain is described in this entry. Its antigen is not known. The authors reverse transcribed all of the isolated RNA, so sequencing captured expressed TCRB transcripts. The assay was immunoSEQ multiplex PCR, and TCRdb's table has in-frame clones only and misses some. This table holds 150,000 to 190,000 clones, around 10% found once. These data belong to a study of beta chain features in type 1 diabetes. Overall study context: Age and gender were similar between patients and healthy donors, as were cell yields.

V lost 1 base, J lost 5 bases, and 15 bases lay in between. Germline V gene data show CDR1 as LGHNA and CDR2 as YNFKEQ. CDR3 size: 16 residues. Populations isolated by sorting all had purity greater than 95%. Study-level findings and limits: Shorter TCRB CDR3s, moderately but significantly so, marked every one of the four CD4+ subsets in Type 1 diabetes patients.

The sample consisted of central memory CD4+ T cells from blood. This receptor was taken from a man in his thirties or forties with type 1 diabetes. The gene calls are TRBV4-2 and TRBJ2-1; perhaps TRBD1 as D (7 bases). The CDR3 loop is CASSQGQGGGHNEQFF. In nucleotides, the CDR3 is TGTGCCAGCAGCCAAGGTCAGGGGGGTGGGCACAATGAGCAGTTCTTC.